One sample yielded the 18 T cell receptor beta chains listed below, sequenced in a study of OX40 agonist ivuxolimab in advanced cancers. Here immunoSEQ multiplex PCR was the method, and the copy in TCRdb shows in-frame clones only, minus some. The repertoire has 30,000 to 45,000 clones, approximately 78% of them found once; the top ten carry 1.9%. The starting material was CD4+ or CD8+ T cells sorted from blood, obtained in a trial of the OX40 agonist ivuxolimab. The receptor set was obtained from an adult with an advanced solid tumor such as melanoma, head and neck, liver or kidney cancer.

This clone came up a few times. The chain joins TRBV7-2 to TRBJ2-7; D possibly corresponds to TRBD2 (6 bases). V dropped 5 bases and J dropped 2 bases, with 16 bases sitting between them. The CDR3 covers 15 residues. Germline V gene lookup returns CDR1 SGHTA and CDR2 FQGNSA. DNA of the CDR3: TGTGCCAGCAGCCAAAATAGCGGACACACCTACGAGCAGTACTTC. Translating it yields CASSQNSGHTYEQYF.

Only one count was recorded for this clone. The chain has TRBV16 and TRBJ1-1; 10 nucleotides line up with TRBD1. The ends lost 3 bases at V and 4 bases at J; junction bases unmatched: 2. There are 14 residues in the CDR3. Germline CDR1 reads KGHSY; CDR2 reads FQNENV. CDR3 sequence: CASSQRTGGTEAFF. CDR3 DNA sequence: TGTGCCAGCAGCCAGAGGACAGGGGGCACTGAAGCTTTCTTT.

J is TRBJ2-3 and V is TRBV19; TRBD2 agrees at 9 bases. CDR3 size: 18 residues. The germline V gene has CDR1 LNHDA and CDR2 SQIVND (reference sequence). Trimming took 4 bases from V and 2 from J; bases not matched to a gene: 13. The CDR3 DNA follows: TGTGCCAGTAGTACCAGGGAGGGGGCTAGCGGGGCCACAGATACGCAGTATTTT. It is translated as CASSTREGASGATDTQYF.

CDR3 sequence reads: CASSVDRRAPGANVLTF. As DNA, the CDR3 is TGTGCCAGCAGCGTAGACAGGAGAGCCCCTGGGGCCAACGTCCTGACTTTC. This chain uses TRBV6-4 with TRBJ2-6; TRBD1 might be the D (6 bases). Trimming stripped 6 bases from V and 2 bases from J, with 17 bases between. The CDR3 is 17 amino acids. The germline gives CDR1 MRHNA, CDR2 SNTAGT.

V is TRBV19 and J is TRBJ1-2; no clear D. Trimming pared 7 bases from V and 8 bases from J, leaving 20 bases between. The CDR3 has 14 residues. The germline CDR1 and CDR2 sequences are LNHDA and SQIVND (reference sequence). The CDR3: CASTRGGGGFGYTF. CDR3 DNA sequence: TGTGCCAGTACCCGGGGAGGCGGAGGGTTCGGCTACACCTTC.

The rearrangement joins TRBV19 to TRBJ1-2; no reliable D call. Germline V gene lookup returns CDR1 LNHDA and CDR2 SQIVND (reference sequence). V was cut by 5 bases and J by 3 bases, with 7 bases left in between. This CDR3 comprises 12 residues. CDR3 bases: TGTGCCAGTAGTTGGAGGGACTATGGCTACACCTTC. Translation: CASSWRDYGYTF.

The genes are TRBV11-2 and TRBJ2-3, with 7 bases aligning to TRBD2. With 1 base clipped from V and 8 bases from J, the junction kept 12 bases outside the gene matches. The CDR3 length is 16 residues. From germline, CDR1 is SGHAT and CDR2 FQNNGV. The DNA for the CDR3 is TGTGCCAGCAGCTTAGTACCTAGGGGAGGGAGGGGTACGCAGTATTTT. As protein: CASSLVPRGGRGTQYF.

V usage is TRBV19 and J usage is TRBJ2-3; D tentatively reads TRBD1 or TRBD2 (5 bases each). The germline gives CDR1 LNHDA, CDR2 SQIVND (reference sequence). CDR3 length: 15 amino acids. Trimming removed 3 bases from V and 0 bases from J, with 10 bases in between. CDR3 protein: CASSIGTLSTDTQYF. CDR3 DNA sequence: TGTGCCAGTAGTATCGGGACCCTTAGCACAGATACGCAGTATTTT.

A single count supports this clone. J is TRBJ2-3 and V is TRBV11-2; no clear D. Germline CDR1 and CDR2: SGHAT and FQNNGV. V was clipped by 8 bases and J by 0 bases, with 12 bases between them. The CDR3 runs to 14 residues. CDR3 in amino acids: CASGEIPSTDTQYF. The DNA of the CDR3 is TGTGCCAGCGGGGAAATACCTAGCACAGATACGCAGTATTTT.

This chain connects TRBV5-1 to TRBJ2-3; D is possibly TRBD1 (5 bases). Germline assignment: CDR1 SGHRS and CDR2 YFSETQ. The CDR3 runs to 17 residues. Trimming stripped 1 base from V and 0 bases from J, with 15 bases between. This CDR3 reads CASSLYRGSGSTDTQYF. The CDR3 coding sequence is TGCGCCAGCAGCTTGTATAGGGGTTCCGGTAGCACAGATACGCAGTATTTT.

The V call is TRBV27, the J call TRBJ1-1; maybe TRBD1 (6 bases). The CDR3 has 17 residues. CDR1 is MNHEY and CDR2 is SMNVEV in the germline V gene (reference sequence). The V end lost 3 bases, the J end lost 1 base, and 18 bases lay between the germline ends. The CDR3 bases are TGTGCCAGCAGTTTGGACCCCCAGGGGTGGGGGAACACTGAAGCTTTCTTT. Its translation is CASSLDPQGWGNTEAFF.

This chain connects TRBV19 to TRBJ1-5; 7 bases align to TRBD1. CDR1 is LNHDA and CDR2 is SQIVND in the germline V gene (reference sequence). The CDR3 spans 15 residues. Trimming cost V 5 bases and J 4 bases; bases outside gene matches: 8. The CDR3 coding sequence is TGTGCCAGTAGTTTTGACAGGGCTAATAATCAGCCCCAGCATTTT. The encoded protein is CASSFDRANNQPQHF. The variable domain in full, completed from reference TRBV19 and TRBJ1-5, reads DGGITQSPKYLFRKEGQNVTLSCEQNLNHDAMYWYRQDPGQGLRLIYYSQIVNDFQKGDIAEGYSVSREKKESFPLTVTSAQKNPTAFYLCASSFDRANNQPQHFGDGTRLSIL.

This clone has a single count. This sequence joins TRBV2 and TRBJ2-3; 7 nucleotides line up with TRBD2. After removal of 5 bases from V and 3 bases from J, the junction contained 5 bases not matched to a gene. The CDR3 is 14 residues long. Germline V CDR1 and CDR2: SNHLY, FYNNEI. CDR3 sequence: CASSLADWTDTQYF. The CDR3 region has the DNA TGTGCCAGCAGTCTAGCGGACTGGACAGATACGCAGTATTTT.

The V and J genes are TRBV15 and TRBJ2-2; 8 bases line up with TRBD1. V was pared by 3 bases and J by 2 bases, with 8 bases of the junction left unmatched. The V gene's germline CDR1 is LNHNV and CDR2 YYDKDF (reference sequence). This CDR3 contains 17 residues. CDR3 amino acids: CATSSRQGILNTGELFF. The CDR3 DNA reads as TGTGCCACCAGCAGCCGACAGGGGATCCTAAACACCGGGGAGCTGTTTTTT.

The chain carries TRBV5-1 and TRBJ2-7, with D tentatively TRBD2 (5 bases). V lost 1 base and J 6 bases, leaving 11 bases between the germline ends. This CDR3 has 13 amino acids. Per the germline V gene, CDR1 is SGHRS and CDR2 is YFSETQ. CDR3 in DNA: TGCGCCAGCAGCTTGTTGAACGGGGTCGAGCAGTACTTC. It specifies CASSLLNGVEQYF. Full variable domain (missing parts from reference TRBV5-1 and TRBJ2-7): KAGVTQTPRYLIKTRGQQVTLSCSPISGHRSVSWYQQTPGQGLQFLFEYFSETQRNKGNFPGRFSGRQFSNSRSEMNVSTLELGDSALYLCASSLLNGVEQYFGPGTRLTVT.

The chain joins TRBV5-6 to TRBJ2-7, with TRBD1 identical over 12 bases. The CDR3 has 15 residues. The V gene end was trimmed by 4 bases and the J gene end by 3 bases; junction bases not matched to a gene: 5. CDR1 is SGHDT and CDR2 is YYEEEE in the germline V gene. The CDR3 loop reads CASSRRDRGRYEQYF. The CDR3 coding sequence is TGTGCCAGCAGCCGTCGGGACAGGGGGCGCTACGAGCAGTACTTC.

V gene TRBV6-1 combines with J gene TRBJ1-6; TRBD1 is a possible D gene (6 bases). This CDR3 comprises 17 residues. Germline CDR1 is MNHNS and CDR2 is SASEGT. Trimming left V 4 bases short and J 4 bases short, with 17 bases between. The CDR3 DNA reads as TGTGCCAGCAGTGGCTCCGACAGGCCGCCTTATAATTCACCCCTCCACTTT. As protein: CASSGSDRPPYNSPLHF.

V usage is TRBV10-3 and J usage is TRBJ1-6; perhaps TRBD1 as D (5 bases). Trimming stripped 0 bases from V and 7 bases from J, with 10 bases between. Germline lookup yields CDR1 ENHRY and CDR2 SYGVKD. The CDR3 consists of 15 residues. CDR3: CAISESGQGNSPLHF. CDR3 nucleotide sequence: TGTGCCATCAGTGAGTCTGGGCAGGGAAATTCACCCCTCCACTTT.